This T cell receptor beta chain was retrieved from a study of T cells after yellow fever vaccination. V lost 6 bases to trimming and J lost 10 bases; unmatched junction nucleotides: 11. The CDR3 loop spans 14 amino acids. CDR1 is MGHRA and CDR2 is YSYEKL in the germline V gene. A word on this clonotype: What it binds is unknown.

TCRdb reanalysed the 5' RACE reads using MiXCR and keeps one entry per CDR3 protein. In the table there are about 580,000 distinct CDR3 sequences, about a sixth of which are singletons. Study-level findings and limits: Bulk-population clonotypes that are abundant could appear as contaminants in FACS-sorted repertoires.

Material: PBMCs, obtained 4 to 5 days after the first yellow fever vaccination. The rearrangement links TRBV4-1 to TRBJ1-4; 7 bases are shared with TRBD1. This TCR was recovered from a man younger than 30 who received the YFV17D yellow fever vaccine. Here the CDR3 DNA reads TGCGCCAGCAGGAGGGAGGGGGCGGTGGGAAAACTGTTTTTT. Translated, it gives CASRREGAVGKLFF.